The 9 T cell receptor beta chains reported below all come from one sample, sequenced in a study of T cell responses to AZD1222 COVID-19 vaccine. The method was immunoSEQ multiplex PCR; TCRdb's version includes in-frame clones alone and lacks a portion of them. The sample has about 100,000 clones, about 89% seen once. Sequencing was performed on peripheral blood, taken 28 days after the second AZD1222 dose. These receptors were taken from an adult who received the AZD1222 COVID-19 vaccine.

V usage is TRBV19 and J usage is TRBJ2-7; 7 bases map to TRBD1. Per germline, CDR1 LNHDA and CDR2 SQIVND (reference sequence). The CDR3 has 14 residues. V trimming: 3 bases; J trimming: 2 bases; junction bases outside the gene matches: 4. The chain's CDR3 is CASSIRDRPYEQYF. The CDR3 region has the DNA TGTGCCAGTAGTATCCGGGACAGACCCTACGAGCAGTACTTC.

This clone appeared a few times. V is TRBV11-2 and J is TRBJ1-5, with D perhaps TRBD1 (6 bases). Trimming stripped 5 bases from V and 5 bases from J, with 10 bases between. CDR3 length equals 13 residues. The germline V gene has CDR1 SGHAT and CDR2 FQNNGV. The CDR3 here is CASSIQGHQPQHF. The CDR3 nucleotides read TGTGCCAGCAGCATACAGGGACATCAGCCCCAGCATTTT.

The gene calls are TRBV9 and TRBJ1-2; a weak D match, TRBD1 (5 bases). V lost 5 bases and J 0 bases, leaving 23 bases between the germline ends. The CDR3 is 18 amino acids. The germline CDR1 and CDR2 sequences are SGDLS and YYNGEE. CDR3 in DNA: TGTGCCAGCAGTAGTTTAGCCACCGGGGGTCGAGCTAACTATGGCTACACCTTC. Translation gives CASSSLATGGRANYGYTF.

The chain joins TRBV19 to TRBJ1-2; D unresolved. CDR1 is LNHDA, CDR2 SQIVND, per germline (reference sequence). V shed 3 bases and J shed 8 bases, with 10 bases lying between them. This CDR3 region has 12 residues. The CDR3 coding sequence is TGTGCCAGTAGTATCCAAAGTGGAGGCTACACCTTC. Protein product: CASSIQSGGYTF.

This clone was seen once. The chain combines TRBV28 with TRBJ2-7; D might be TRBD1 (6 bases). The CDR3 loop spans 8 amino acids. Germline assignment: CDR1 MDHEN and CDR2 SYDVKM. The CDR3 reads CPDSPQYF. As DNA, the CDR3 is TGTCCGGACAGCCCACAGTACTTC. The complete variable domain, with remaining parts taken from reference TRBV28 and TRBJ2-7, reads DVKVTQSSRYLVKRTGEKVFLECVQDMDHENMFWYRQDPGLGLRLIYFSYDVKMKEKGDIPEGYSVSREKKERFSLILESASTNQTSMYLCPDSPQYFGPGTRLTVT.

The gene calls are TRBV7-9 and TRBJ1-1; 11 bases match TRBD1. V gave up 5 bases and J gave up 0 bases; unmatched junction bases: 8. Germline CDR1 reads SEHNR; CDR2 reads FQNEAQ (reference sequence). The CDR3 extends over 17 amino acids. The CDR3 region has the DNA TGTGCCAGCAGCCCCCGGGACAGGGGGTATTTGAACACTGAAGCTTTCTTT. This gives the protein CASSPRDRGYLNTEAFF.

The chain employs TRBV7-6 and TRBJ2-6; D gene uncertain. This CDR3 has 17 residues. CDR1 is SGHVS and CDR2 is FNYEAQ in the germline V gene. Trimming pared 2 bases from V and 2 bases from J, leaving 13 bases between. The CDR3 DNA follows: TGTGCCAGCAGCTTAAGGCAGTTCGGCGCTGGGGCCAACGTCCTGACTTTC. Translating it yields CASSLRQFGAGANVLTF.

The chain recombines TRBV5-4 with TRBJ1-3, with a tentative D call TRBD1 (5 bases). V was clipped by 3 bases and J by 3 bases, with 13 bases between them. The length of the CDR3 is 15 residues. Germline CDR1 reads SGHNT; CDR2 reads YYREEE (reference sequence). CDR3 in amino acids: CASSSDMRNGNTIYF. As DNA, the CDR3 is TGTGCCAGCAGCTCGGACATGAGGAATGGAAACACCATATATTTT.

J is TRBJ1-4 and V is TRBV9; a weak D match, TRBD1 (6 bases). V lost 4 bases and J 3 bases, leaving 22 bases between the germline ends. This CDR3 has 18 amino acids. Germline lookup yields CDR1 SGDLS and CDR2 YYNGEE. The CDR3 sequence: CASSPGEGVVLANEKLFF. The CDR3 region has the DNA TGTGCCAGCAGCCCCGGGGAGGGGGTGGTTTTGGCTAATGAAAAACTGTTTTTT.